The entry that follows covers one T cell receptor beta chain sequence. The data are from a study of blood T cell repertoires in COVID-19. V shed 5 bases and J shed 0 bases, with 8 bases lying between them. Looked up from germline, CDR1 is MNHEY and CDR2 is SMNVEV (reference sequence). CDR3 length: 13 residues. Using immunoSEQ multiplex PCR, the repertoire was profiled, and TCRdb retains in-frame clones only, with some absent. The profile shows some 150,000 clones, 70% to 90% of them singletons. The origin of this receptor is a woman between 25 and 40 years old with acute COVID-19. The material sequenced was PBMCs or T cells enriched from blood (not recorded which). The chain combines TRBV27 with TRBJ2-7, with a weak D call TRBD2 (6 bases). CDR3 nucleotides: TGTGCCAGCAGTCTGGGGGGCTCCTACGAGCAGTACTTC. Protein: CASSLGGSYEQYF.